This T cell receptor (beta chain) was found in a study of T cells in Graves' hyperthyroidism and ophthalmopathy. RNA transcripts were the template for amplifying TCR beta CDR3 regions. HTBI primers were employed in a first-round RT-PCR of the TCR CDR3. TCRdb re-called the multiplex PCR reads through MiXCR, storing one row per CDR3 protein. The table shows tens of thousands of distinct CDR3 sequences, with approximately 50% occurring only once. V shed 6 bases and J shed 4 bases, with 9 bases lying between them. CDR1 and CDR2 from the germline V gene are SNHLY and FYNNEI. This CDR3 contains 12 residues. The study enrolled patients aged 18 to 65 with newly diagnosed hyperthyroidism of under 2 months' duration.

The receptor was derived from a man in his late teens or twenties with Graves' hyperthyroidism. The chain combines TRBV2 with TRBJ1-2; D is ambiguous. Sequenced material: peripheral blood or thyroid tissue (not recorded which). In DNA form, the CDR3 reads TGTGCCAGCAGGCCTGGGATCTATGGCTACACCTTC. It yields the protein CASRPGIYGYTF.